This TCR beta chain was sequenced for a study of CD8 T cells in ankylosing spondylitis. TCRdb fed the 5' RACE reads into MiXCR, producing one record per CDR3 protein. The sample contains roughly 120,000 distinct CDR3 sequences, over 6% of which appear only once. This clonotype appeared a few times. The source material was blood, either unsorted or a sorted T cell fraction (not recorded which). This sequence was found in a male donor with ankylosing spondylitis or in good health (not recorded which).

DNA of the CDR3: TGTGCCAGCAGCTTAGAACGGACGAATGAGCAGTTCTTC. It specifies CASSLERTNEQFF. The rearrangement joins TRBV7-3 to TRBJ2-1; D uncertain. The germline V and J ends were trimmed by 2 bases and 7 bases, with 9 bases remaining between them. The germline V gene has CDR1 SGHTA and CDR2 FQGTGA. The CDR3 sequence is 13 residues long.